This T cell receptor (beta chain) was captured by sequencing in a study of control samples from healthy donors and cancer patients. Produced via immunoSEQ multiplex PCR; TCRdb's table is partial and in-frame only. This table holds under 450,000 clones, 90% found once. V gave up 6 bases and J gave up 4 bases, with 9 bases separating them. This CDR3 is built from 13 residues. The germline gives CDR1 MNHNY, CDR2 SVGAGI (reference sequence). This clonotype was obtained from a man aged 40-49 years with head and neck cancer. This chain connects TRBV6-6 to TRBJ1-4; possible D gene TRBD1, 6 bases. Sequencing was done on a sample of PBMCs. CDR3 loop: CASRDSRNEKLFF. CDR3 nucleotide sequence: TGTGCCAGCAGGGACAGCCGTAATGAAAAACTGTTTTTT.